These T cell receptor beta chains were read from a single sample in a study of shared clonotypes between healthy human individuals. Using immunoSEQ multiplex PCR, the repertoire was profiled, and TCRdb retains in-frame clones only, with some absent. The sample has about 500,000 clones, more than 70% seen once. Sequenced material: PBMCs. The receptors come from a woman between 40 and 50 years old in good health. Some clones in this sample may be carry-over from other donors' samples. Each CDR3 is given with its conserved first and last residue. A D gene is named only where the DNA matches it firmly. Clone size, where shown, is once, few, many, or a class for clones that have expanded.

D gene: TRBD2
CDR3 length: 17
clone size: NA
J gene: TRBJ2-1
V gene: TRBV5-6
CDR3 DNA: TGTGCCAGCAGCTTGGGAGCGGGAGTGGGCTCCTACAATGAGCAGTTCTTC
CDR3 protein: CASSLGAGVGSYNEQFF

D gene: TRBD1
CDR3 length: 15
clone size: once
J gene: TRBJ2-1
V gene: TRBV5-1
CDR3 DNA: TGCGCCAGCCAACCGGGACAGGGTCCCTACAATGAGCAGTTCTTC
CDR3 protein: CASQPGQGPYNEQFF

D gene: TRBD1
CDR3 length: 14
clone size: NA
J gene: TRBJ1-4
V gene: TRBV30
CDR3 DNA: TGTGCCTGGGCCCGGACAGGGGTTGGTGAAAAACTGTTTTTT
CDR3 protein: CAWARTGVGEKLFF

D gene: TRBD1
CDR3 length: 20
clone size: NA
J gene: TRBJ2-7
V gene: TRBV27
CDR3 DNA: TGTGCCAGCAGTTTCGGGGTTTCAGGGGGCGGAAGCGCCTTATCCTACGAGCAGTACTTC
CDR3 protein: CASSFGVSGGGSALSYEQYF

D gene: NA
CDR3 length: 11
clone size: NA
J gene: TRBJ2-7
V gene: TRBV29-1
CDR3 DNA: TGCAGCGGGGGTTTTGACTACGAGCAGTACTTC
CDR3 protein: CSGGFDYEQYF

D gene: NA
CDR3 length: 14
clone size: NA
J gene: TRBJ2-5
V gene: TRBV5-4
CDR3 DNA: TGTGCCAGCAGCTTGGAGTGGGGTTCAGAGACCCAGTACTTC
CDR3 protein: CASSLEWGSETQYF

D gene: TRBD1
CDR3 length: 16
clone size: NA
J gene: TRBJ2-2
V gene: TRBV23-1
CDR3 DNA: TGCGCCAGAAAGTTTTTGGGACAGGACTGGAACCGGGGAGCTGTTTTT
CDR3 protein: CARKFLGQDWNRGAVF

D gene: NA
CDR3 length: 14
clone size: NA
J gene: TRBJ1-1
V gene: TRBV5-1
CDR3 DNA: TGCGCCAGCAACCAAGGAGCAGCGGACACTGAAGCTTTCTTT
CDR3 protein: CASNQGAADTEAFF

D gene: NA
CDR3 length: 14
clone size: NA
J gene: TRBJ2-3
V gene: TRBV7-2
CDR3 DNA: TGTGCCAGCAGCTCCTGGAAGGGGACAGATACGCAGTATTTT
CDR3 protein: CASSSWKGTDTQYF

D gene: NA
CDR3 length: 14
clone size: NA
J gene: TRBJ1-4
V gene: TRBV7-2
CDR3 DNA: TGTGCCAGCAGCTTAGCCAGGGCGACTGAAAAACTGTTTTTT
CDR3 protein: CASSLARATEKLFF

D gene: NA
CDR3 length: 14
clone size: NA
J gene: TRBJ2-5
V gene: TRBV30
CDR3 DNA: TGTGCCTGGAGTATAAAGGGGCTCCGGGAGACCCAGTACTTC
CDR3 protein: CAWSIKGLRETQYF

D gene: NA
CDR3 length: 18
clone size: NA
J gene: TRBJ2-2
V gene: TRBV4-3
CDR3 DNA: TGCGCCAGCAGCCAAGGCACCCGGGACTTTCTTAACACCGGGGAGCTGTTTTTT
CDR3 protein: CASSQGTRDFLNTGELFF

D gene: NA
CDR3 length: 14
clone size: NA
J gene: TRBJ2-7
V gene: TRBV7-9
CDR3 DNA: TGTGCCAGCAGCTTAGCGGGGCCTGCCCACGAGCAGTACTTC
CDR3 protein: CASSLAGPAHEQYF

D gene: TRBD1
CDR3 length: 16
clone size: once
J gene: TRBJ2-2
V gene: TRBV9
CDR3 DNA: TGTGCCAGCAGCGCCACTTGGGCAGGGGGCACCGGGGAGCTGTTTTTT
CDR3 protein: CASSATWAGGTGELFF

D gene: NA
CDR3 length: 17
clone size: few
J gene: TRBJ1-5
V gene: TRBV4-2
CDR3 DNA: TGTGCCAGCAGCCAAGATAGGGGGACAAATAGCAATCAGCCCCAGCATTTT
CDR3 protein: CASSQDRGTNSNQPQHF

D gene: NA
CDR3 length: 13
clone size: NA
J gene: TRBJ2-7
V gene: TRBV12-5
CDR3 DNA: TGTGCTAGTGGTTTGTCCCCTCTGGACGAGCAGTACTTC
CDR3 protein: CASGLSPLDEQYF

D gene: TRBD1
CDR3 length: 16
clone size: once
J gene: TRBJ2-2
V gene: TRBV5-1
CDR3 DNA: TGCGCCAGCAGCTTCGGACAGGTTCTTAACACCGGGGAGCTGTTTTTT
CDR3 protein: CASSFGQVLNTGELFF

D gene: TRBD2
CDR3 length: 15
clone size: NA
J gene: TRBJ2-1
V gene: TRBV9
CDR3 DNA: TGTGCCAGCAGTACCGGGACTAGCGGGGGGGATGAGCAGTTCTTC
CDR3 protein: CASSTGTSGGDEQFF

D gene: NA
CDR3 length: 14
clone size: NA
J gene: TRBJ2-4
V gene: TRBV7-2
CDR3 DNA: TGTGCCAGCGGCTTAGATTGGGATGGGGACATTCAGTACTTC
CDR3 protein: CASGLDWDGDIQYF

D gene: TRBD1
CDR3 length: 12
clone size: NA
J gene: TRBJ1-1
V gene: TRBV10-2
CDR3 DNA: TGCGCCAGCAGGGGACAGGGAATGGAAGCTTTCTTT
CDR3 protein: CASRGQGMEAFF

D gene: NA
CDR3 length: 12
clone size: NA
J gene: TRBJ2-2
V gene: TRBV4-1
CDR3 DNA: TGCGCCAGCAGCCAAGGCACCGGGGAGCTGTTTTTT
CDR3 protein: CASSQGTGELFF

D gene: NA
CDR3 length: 14
clone size: once
J gene: TRBJ2-5
V gene: TRBV28
CDR3 DNA: TGTGCCAGCACCCGGAGCCAGCCTCAAGAGACCCAGTACTTC
CDR3 protein: CASTRSQPQETQYF

D gene: TRBD2
CDR3 length: 17
clone size: NA
J gene: TRBJ2-5
V gene: TRBV28
CDR3 DNA: TGTGCCAGCAGCTGGGGGACTAGGAACCCGGTGAGAAAGACCCAGTACTTC
CDR3 protein: CASSWGTRNPVRKTQYF

D gene: TRBD2
CDR3 length: 16
clone size: NA
J gene: TRBJ2-7
V gene: TRBV10-2
CDR3 DNA: TGCGCCAGCAGTTCTAGCGGGAGGGCCGGTGCGAACGAGCAGTACTTC
CDR3 protein: CASSSSGRAGANEQYF

D gene: NA
CDR3 length: 13
clone size: once
J gene: TRBJ1-4
V gene: TRBV7-7
CDR3 DNA: TGTGCCAGCAGCTTAGATTACGGAGAAAAACTGTTTTTT
CDR3 protein: CASSLDYGEKLFF

D gene: NA
CDR3 length: 14
clone size: NA
J gene: TRBJ2-3
V gene: TRBV6-1
CDR3 DNA: TGTGCCAGCAGGGAGGCCGGGAGTACAGATACGCAGTATTTT
CDR3 protein: CASREAGSTDTQYF